These T cell receptor beta chains were read from a single sample in a study of early T cells in non-severe SARS-CoV-2 infection. TCRdb itself ran the 5' RACE reads through MiXCR, one entry per CDR3 protein. The sample yields approximately 97,000 distinct CDR3 sequences, approximately 10% seen once. The specimen was whole blood, collected at baseline. These TCRs come from an adult who was a healthcare worker with PCR-confirmed SARS-CoV-2 infection or an uninfected control (not recorded which). Both conserved end residues are part of each CDR3. A D gene is named only where the DNA matches it firmly. The size entry is marked missing in some rows and otherwise reads once, few, many or a size class.

J gene: TRBJ2-2; V gene: TRBV7-3; D gene: TRBD2; clone size: few; CDR3 DNA: TGTGCCAGCAGCCCCGGGGGGGCGAACACCGGGGAGCTGTTTTTT; CDR3 protein: CASSPGGANTGELFF
J gene: TRBJ2-1; V gene: TRBV6-5; D gene: -; clone size: many; CDR3 DNA: TGTGCCAGCAGTTCCATAGCGGAAACCTACAATGAGCAGTTCTTC; CDR3 protein: CASSSIAETYNEQFF
J gene: TRBJ2-3; V gene: TRBV2; D gene: -; clone size: -; CDR3 DNA: TGTGCCAGCAGTGTTGAGCGGCCAGATACGCAGTATTTT; CDR3 protein: CASSVERPDTQYF
J gene: TRBJ2-1; V gene: TRBV20-1; D gene: TRBD2; clone size: -; CDR3 DNA: TGCAGTGCTAGGGGATTGACTAGCGACAATGAGCAGTTCTTC; CDR3 protein: CSARGLTSDNEQFF
J gene: TRBJ1-5; V gene: TRBV19; D gene: TRBD1; clone size: few; CDR3 DNA: TGTGCCAGTAGTACCGGGACAGGGTATCAGCCCCAGCATTTT; CDR3 protein: CASSTGTGYQPQHF
J gene: TRBJ1-5; V gene: TRBV7-9; D gene: TRBD1; clone size: -; CDR3 DNA: TGTGCCAGCAGCTGGGGACAGGGCGGCAATCAGCCCCAGCATTTT; CDR3 protein: CASSWGQGGNQPQHF
J gene: TRBJ2-2; V gene: TRBV2; D gene: TRBD1; clone size: few; CDR3 DNA: TGTGCCAGCAGACCCGGGACAGTGGACACCGGGGAGCTGTTTTTT; CDR3 protein: CASRPGTVDTGELFF
J gene: TRBJ2-7; V gene: TRBV14; D gene: -; clone size: -; CDR3 DNA: TGTGCCAGCAGCCCGAGTCCCGCTGTGCAGTACTTC; CDR3 protein: CASSPSPAVQYF
J gene: TRBJ1-5; V gene: TRBV2; D gene: -; clone size: many; CDR3 DNA: TGTGCCAGCAGTGAGCGCAGGGCGGTTCAGCCCCAGCATTTT; CDR3 protein: CASSERRAVQPQHF
J gene: TRBJ1-1; V gene: TRBV5-1; D gene: TRBD1; clone size: many; CDR3 DNA: TGCGCCAGCCGATATGGACAGGGGCACACTGAAGCTTTCTTT; CDR3 protein: CASRYGQGHTEAFF
J gene: TRBJ2-1; V gene: TRBV6-1; D gene: -; clone size: many; CDR3 DNA: TGTGCCAGCAGTGAAGTGTGGGCGCCAGGGAATGAGCAGTTCTTC; CDR3 protein: CASSEVWAPGNEQFF
J gene: TRBJ1-1; V gene: TRBV5-1; D gene: -; clone size: many; CDR3 DNA: TGCGCCAGCAGCTCCAGGGTTAGTACGATGAACACTGAAGCTTTCTTT; CDR3 protein: CASSSRVSTMNTEAFF
J gene: TRBJ2-7; V gene: TRBV6-2/TRBV6-3; D gene: TRBD1; clone size: -; CDR3 DNA: TGTGCCAGCAGTACAGAGACAGGGGGAAGGTACGAGCAGTACTTC; CDR3 protein: CASSTETGGRYEQYF